These 13 T cell receptor beta chains share one sample of origin, sequenced in a study of blood T cell repertoires in COVID-19. Profiled with immunoSEQ multiplex PCR; TCRdb holds only in-frame clones, not every one. The data contain about 120,000 clones, roughly four fifths of them singletons. Specimen: peripheral blood. The receptors stem from a human donor in a cohort sampled during active COVID-19.

The rearrangement uses TRBV5-6 and TRBJ2-1; TRBD2 might be the D (5 bases). This CDR3 is 16 amino acids long. Trimming took 3 bases from V and 10 from J, leaving 23 bases between them. The germline V gene encodes CDR1 SGHDT and CDR2 YYEEEE. This CDR3 is CASSSPRVSLRREQFF. For the CDR3, the DNA is TGTGCCAGCAGCTCCCCGCGGGTATCACTGAGGAGGGAGCAGTTCTTC.

This clone turned up a few times. The gene calls are TRBV2 and TRBJ1-4; 7 bases line up with TRBD1. The V gene's germline CDR1 is SNHLY and CDR2 FYNNEI. This CDR3 contains 13 residues. The trim removed 7 bases at V and 4 bases at J, leaving 3 bases unmatched. DNA of the CDR3: TGTGCCAGCAATACAGGGGTTAATGAAAAACTGTTTTTT. Protein: CASNTGVNEKLFF.

The chain couples TRBV6-1 to TRBJ2-4; TRBD2 matches at 7 bases. The trim removed 3 bases at V and 3 bases at J, leaving 5 bases unmatched. Germline-derived CDR1 and CDR2 are MNHNS and SASEGT. This CDR3 region has 15 residues. CDR3 nucleotides: TGTGCCAGCAGTGAGTTGGGAGGGGTCAAAAACATTCAGTACTTC. Translated, it gives CASSELGGVKNIQYF.

The chain combines TRBV3-1 (or the pseudogene TRBV3-2) with TRBJ1-6; D remains unclear. The CDR3 totals 18 residues. Per the germline V gene, CDR1 is LGHDT and CDR2 is YNNKEL (reference sequence). The V end was cut by 1 base, the J end by 0 bases, with 13 bases between. CDR3 coding DNA: TGTGCCAGCAGCCAAGTTAGCAGCCTATTCTCCTATAATTCACCCCTCCACTTT. It yields the protein CASSQVSSLFSYNSPLHF.

DNA of the CDR3: TGTGCCAGTACGGGCCGGGGTGACGGGGAGCTGTTTTTT. Residues: CASTGRGDGELFF. The chain carries TRBV19 and TRBJ2-2; TRBD2 is a possible D gene (5 bases). V gave up 7 bases and J gave up 7 bases, with 13 bases separating them. CDR1 and CDR2 (germline): LNHDA, SQIVND (reference sequence). The CDR3 totals 13 residues.

The J gene is TRBJ1-1, the V gene TRBV5-6, with TRBD1 identical over 9 bases. The junction had 8 bases not matched to a gene; V was cut back by 4 bases and J by 4 bases. There are 15 residues in the CDR3. Germline V gives CDR1 SGHDT, CDR2 YYEEEE. The CDR3 is CASSAGQGGGTEAFF. CDR3 nucleotides: TGTGCCAGCAGCGCGGGACAGGGAGGTGGCACTGAAGCTTTCTTT.

J is TRBJ1-4 and V is TRBV5-1, with 9 bases that match TRBD1. This CDR3 comprises 14 residues. CDR1 is SGHRS and CDR2 is YFSETQ in the germline V gene. Trimming removed 4 bases from V and 8 bases from J; junction bases left unmatched: 6. CDR3 sequence: CASSAGQGNEKLFF. CDR3 bases: TGCGCCAGCAGCGCCGGACAGGGGAACGAAAAACTGTTTTTT.

This rearrangement joins TRBV12-5 to TRBJ1-5; unclear D gene. V dropped 6 bases and J dropped 3 bases, with 9 bases sitting between them. This CDR3 is built from 13 residues. Per the germline V gene, CDR1 is LGHNT and CDR2 is FRNRAP. CDR3 in amino acids: CASGKPDNQPQHF. CDR3 coding DNA: TGTGCTAGTGGAAAACCAGACAATCAGCCCCAGCATTTT.

This sequence joins TRBV6-6 and TRBJ1-1; 7 bases fit TRBD1. The length of the CDR3 is 17 residues. Germline V gene data show CDR1 as MNHNY and CDR2 as SVGAGI (reference sequence). The V segment lost 5 bases and the J segment 0 bases; nucleotides outside the gene matches: 12. CDR3 in amino acids: CASSRTGQKSMNTEAFF. The CDR3 coding sequence is TGTGCCAGCAGTCGAACGGGACAGAAGTCCATGAACACTGAAGCTTTCTTT.

The V gene is TRBV4-1, the J gene TRBJ2-1, with a weak D call TRBD1 (6 bases). V dropped 5 bases and J dropped 3 bases, with 20 bases sitting between them. The CDR3 covers 17 residues. The V gene's germline CDR1 is MGHRA and CDR2 YSYEKL. The CDR3 DNA reads as TGCGCCAGCAGCAAGGGGTTAGGGGGATCAATCTACAATGAGCAGTTCTTC. This gives the protein CASSKGLGGSIYNEQFF.

The chain links TRBV19 to TRBJ2-3; the D gene is possibly TRBD1 (6 bases). Trimming shortened V by 6 bases and J by 2 bases, and 9 bases separated the two germline ends. Germline V CDR1 and CDR2: LNHDA, SQIVND (reference sequence). The CDR3 loop spans 13 amino acids. The CDR3 DNA is TGTGCCAGTAGGGACAGTTCCACAGATACGCAGTATTTT. This gives the protein CASRDSSTDTQYF.

V and J are TRBV10-3 and TRBJ2-7; 7 bases are a match to TRBD2. CDR1 ENHRY and CDR2 SYGVKD come from the germline V gene. V shed 7 bases, J shed 6 bases, and the junction held 9 bases outside the gene matches. The CDR3 length is 13 residues. CDR3 protein: CAIMGGEITEQYF. The CDR3 coding sequence is TGTGCCATCATGGGAGGGGAGATTACCGAGCAGTACTTC.

The chain carries TRBV3-1 (or the pseudogene TRBV3-2) and TRBJ2-1; perhaps TRBD1 as D (5 bases). Germline loops: CDR1 LGHDT, CDR2 YNNKEL (reference sequence). The CDR3 has 15 amino acids. V was pared by 1 base and J by 0 bases, with 7 bases between. The CDR3 reads CASSQGQLSYNEQFF. In nucleotides, the CDR3 is TGTGCCAGCAGCCAAGGACAGCTCTCCTACAATGAGCAGTTCTTC.